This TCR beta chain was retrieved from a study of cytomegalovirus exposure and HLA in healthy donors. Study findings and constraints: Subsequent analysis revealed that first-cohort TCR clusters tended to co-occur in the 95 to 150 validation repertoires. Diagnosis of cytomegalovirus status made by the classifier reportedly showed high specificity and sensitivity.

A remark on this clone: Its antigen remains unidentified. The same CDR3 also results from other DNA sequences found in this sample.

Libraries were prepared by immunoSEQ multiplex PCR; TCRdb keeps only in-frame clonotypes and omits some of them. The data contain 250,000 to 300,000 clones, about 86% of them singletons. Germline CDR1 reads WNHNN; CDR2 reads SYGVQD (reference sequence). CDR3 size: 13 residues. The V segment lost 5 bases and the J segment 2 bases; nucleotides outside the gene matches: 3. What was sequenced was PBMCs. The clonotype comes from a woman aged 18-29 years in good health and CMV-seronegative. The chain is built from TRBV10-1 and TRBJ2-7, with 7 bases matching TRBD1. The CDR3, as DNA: TGCGCCAGCAGTTCGGGACAGACCTACGAGCAGTACTTC. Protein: CASSSGQTYEQYF.